The clone carrying this T cell receptor beta chain was detected once. This CDR3 comprises 15 residues. Germline V gene sequence: CDR1 MNHEY, CDR2 SMNVEV (reference sequence). Trimming took off 7 bases at V and 1 base at J, with 16 bases between the two ends. This sample stems from a study of shared clonotypes between healthy human individuals. Original data processing: ImmunoSEQ junction-only sequences lacked quality scores, so their filtering differed. Sequencing used immunoSEQ multiplex PCR; TCRdb keeps in-frame clones, though not all of them. That table supplies the V and J calls and clone size; D and trimming were determined from the DNA. The sample has more than 2,000,000 clones; approximately 95% are singletons.

The sequenced sample consisted of naive CD4+ T cells from PBMCs. Subset given: CD45RA+ positively selected. This sequence was found in a man aged 18-30 years in good health. Some clones in this sample may be carry-over from other donors' samples. The chain is built from TRBV27 and TRBJ1-1, with D possibly TRBD1 on 6 matching bases. CDR3 sequence (DNA): TGTGCCAGCATCGGGGGGGGGCAAGCGAACACTGAAGCTTTCTTT. Translating gives CASIGGGQANTEAFF.